The rows below give T cell receptor beta chains drawn from one sample of a study of blood T cell repertoires in COVID-19. Method: immunoSEQ multiplex PCR; TCRdb's copy keeps in-frame clones and lacks some. The sample consists of around 230,000 clones, approximately 88% of them appearing once. The material sequenced was peripheral blood. These TCRs come from a man between 35 and 55 years old with acute or convalescent COVID-19. Each CDR3 is given with its conserved first and last residue. The D gene is left open where the match is weak. Size tells how often a clone was seen (once, few, many) or the class of an expanded clone, and some rows leave it out.

TRBJ2-1 | . | TRBD2 | TRBV2 | TGTGCCAGCAGTGCCCTAGCGGGTTCGGTGGATGAGCAGTTCTTC | CASSALAGSVDEQFF
TRBJ1-6 | few | . | TRBV5-1 | TGCGCCAGCAGCTTTGCCAGGGATTATAGTTCACCCCTCCACTTT | CASSFARDYSSPLHF
TRBJ2-3 | few | . | TRBV14 | TGTGCCAGCAGCCAAGGGCCAGATACGCAGTATTTT | CASSQGPDTQYF
TRBJ1-5 | . | . | TRBV6-5 | TGTGCCAGCAGTACATTAAATCAGCCCCAGCATTTT | CASSTLNQPQHF
TRBJ1-3 | . | TRBD1 | TRBV7-2 | TGTGCCAGCAGCGAAAACCCTCCGGGACAGCGCTCTGGAAACACCATATATTTT | CASSENPPGQRSGNTIYF
TRBJ2-7 | . | TRBD2 | TRBV7-8 | TGTGCCAGCTCGGGACTAGCGGACTCCTACGAGCAGTACTTC | CASSGLADSYEQYF
TRBJ1-2 | . | TRBD1 | TRBV15 | TGTGCCACCAGCAGGGGACAGGGGGCAAATGGCTACACCTTC | CATSRGQGANGYTF
TRBJ2-3 | . | . | TRBV4-1 | TGCGCCAGCAGCTCACAGCGGGATACGCAGTATTTT | CASSSQRDTQYF
TRBJ1-2 | . | . | TRBV12-3/TRBV12-4 | TGTGCCAGCAGTCGGGACATCCTTGGCTACACCTTC | CASSRDILGYTF
TRBJ2-7 | . | TRBD1 | TRBV3-1/TRBV3-2 | TGTGCCAGCAGCCAAGCGGGACAGGCGAGGGGCGAGCAGTACTTC | CASSQAGQARGEQYF
TRBJ1-2 | . | TRBD1 | TRBV2 | TGTGCCAGCAATAGGGACAGCTCCCTTAGAGGCTACACCTTC | CASNRDSSLRGYTF
TRBJ2-6 | . | . | TRBV9 | TGTGCCAGCAGCGGTGGGGCTGAGGCCTACTCTGGGGCCAACGTCCTGACTTTC | CASSGGAEAYSGANVLTF
TRBJ1-4 | . | . | TRBV4-1 | TGCGCCAGCAGCCTAGTCTATATGGGGGGTGAAAAACTGTTTTTT | CASSLVYMGGEKLFF